These 19 T cell receptor beta chains were all obtained from the same sample, sequenced in a study of blood T cell repertoires in COVID-19. TCRdb's table, derived via immunoSEQ multiplex PCR, lists solely in-frame clones and lacks some. Of around 70,000 clones listed, 79% are singletons. Source material: peripheral blood. The receptors derive from a man aged 60-69 years with active or convalescent COVID-19.

This chain joins TRBV2 and TRBJ2-7, with a tentative D call TRBD1 (6 bases). V lost 4 bases and J 7 bases, leaving 14 bases between the germline ends. Germline V gives CDR1 SNHLY, CDR2 FYNNEI. This CDR3 has 13 residues. This CDR3 is CASSGDILGEQYF. CDR3 nucleotide sequence: TGTGCCAGCAGTGGGGACATCCTGGGGGAGCAGTACTTC.

V and J are TRBV7-3 and TRBJ1-4, with D maybe TRBD1 (6 bases). In germline, CDR1 is SGHTA, CDR2 FQGTGA. The CDR3 runs to 16 residues. Trimming took off 1 base at V and 7 bases at J, with 16 bases between the two ends. The CDR3 here is CASSLKGPGDLEKLFF. CDR3 in DNA: TGTGCCAGCAGCTTAAAGGGTCCAGGGGACCTTGAAAAACTGTTTTTT. Full variable domain (missing parts from reference TRBV7-3 and TRBJ1-4): GAGVSQTPSNKVTEKGKYVELRCDPISGHTALYWYRQSLGQGPEFLIYFQGTGAADDSGLPNDRFFAVRPEGSVSTLKIQRTERGDSAVYLCASSLKGPGDLEKLFFGSGTQLSVL.

The rearrangement uses TRBV9 and TRBJ1-3, with D possibly being TRBD1 (6 bases). The CDR3 covers 15 residues. Trimming pared 0 bases from V and 2 bases from J, leaving 9 bases between. The V gene's germline CDR1 is SGDLS and CDR2 YYNGEE. CDR3 DNA: TGTGCCAGCAGCGTAGCTTCAGGGGCTGGAAACACCATATATTTT. Protein product: CASSVASGAGNTIYF.

This chain's CDR3 is CASSSGPGYEQYF. In DNA, the CDR3 is TGTGCCAGCAGCTCGGGTCCTGGCTACGAGCAGTACTTC. This chain links TRBV5-8 with TRBJ2-7; D is unresolved. From germline, CDR1 is SGHTS and CDR2 YDEGEE. Trimming pared 3 bases from V and 3 bases from J, leaving 10 bases between. The CDR3 contains 13 residues. The full variable domain, with the rest looked up from reference TRBV5-8 and TRBJ2-7, is EAGVTQSPTHLIKTRGQQATLRCSPISGHTSVYWYQQALGLGLQFLLWYDEGEERNRGNFPPRFSGRQFPNYSSELNVNALELEDSALYLCASSSGPGYEQYFGPGTRLTVT.

The CDR3 DNA is TGTGCCAGCAGCTTGGTATCAACCGGGGAAAAACTGTTTTTT. Translating it yields CASSLVSTGEKLFF. V and J are TRBV5-5 and TRBJ1-4; D is unclear. CDR3 length equals 14 residues. Per the germline V gene, CDR1 is SGHKS and CDR2 is YYEKEE (reference sequence). V gave up 0 bases and J gave up 8 bases, with 11 bases separating them.

The V call is TRBV9, the J call TRBJ1-4; a possible D gene is TRBD1 (5 bases). V was cut by 0 bases and J by 6 bases, with 12 bases left in between. Germline V CDR1 and CDR2: SGDLS, YYNGEE. The CDR3 spans 15 residues. The CDR3 nucleotides read TGTGCCAGCAGCGTAGGCACAGGCTTATATGAAAAACTGTTTTTT. It translates to CASSVGTGLYEKLFF.

V gene TRBV18 combines with J gene TRBJ1-3, with D uncertain. CDR1 is KGHSH and CDR2 is LQKENI in the germline V gene. Trimming took 2 bases from V and 0 from J, leaving 11 bases between them. There are 16 residues in the CDR3. This CDR3 is CASSPESVISGNTIYF. CDR3 nucleotide sequence: TGTGCCAGCTCACCAGAGAGCGTGATCTCTGGAAACACCATATATTTT.

The chain uses TRBV7-8 and TRBJ1-5; unclear D gene. The CDR3 is 15 amino acids. The germline CDR1 and CDR2 sequences are SGHVS and FQNEAQ. V lost 3 bases and J lost 0, with 9 bases in between. The CDR3, as DNA: TGTGCCAGCAGCTTCGCAGTTAATAGCAATCAGCCCCAGCATTTT. As protein: CASSFAVNSNQPQHF.

This rearrangement joins TRBV15 to TRBJ1-6, with 9 positions matching TRBD1. J lost 10 bases, V lost 3 bases, and 7 bases had no gene match. CDR3 length equals 15 residues. Germline V gene sequence: CDR1 LNHNV, CDR2 YYDKDF (reference sequence). DNA of the CDR3: TGTGCCACCAGCAGGGGACAGGGTAGTAGGTCACCCCTCCACTTT. Translation: CATSRGQGSRSPLHF.

This chain links TRBV7-9 with TRBJ2-5; 10 bases are a match to TRBD1. CDR1 is SEHNR and CDR2 is FQNEAQ in the germline V gene (reference sequence). CDR3 length: 15 amino acids. Trimming removed 7 bases from V and 3 bases from J; junction bases left unmatched: 8. The CDR3 loop reads CASTRDRGIEETQYF. In nucleotides, the CDR3 is TGTGCCAGCACAAGGGACAGGGGAATAGAAGAGACCCAGTACTTC. Filled out from reference TRBV7-9 and TRBJ2-5, the complete variable domain reads DTGVSQNPRHKITKRGQNVTFRCDPISEHNRLYWYRQTLGQGPEFLTYFQNEAQLEKSRLLSDRFSAERPKGSFSTLEIQRTEQGDSAMYLCASTRDRGIEETQYFGPGTRLLVL.

The rearrangement joins TRBV6-1 to TRBJ2-2, with TRBD2 identical over 7 bases. Trimming removed 2 bases from V and 6 bases from J; junction bases left unmatched: 12. Looked up from germline, CDR1 is MNHNS and CDR2 is SASEGT. The CDR3 extends over 17 amino acids. This CDR3 is CASSEWVGGVPPGELFF. The CDR3 DNA is TGTGCCAGCAGTGAATGGGTGGGGGGGGTCCCTCCCGGGGAGCTGTTTTTT.

The rearrangement uses TRBV5-1 and TRBJ2-3; TRBD2 matches at 10 bases. CDR3 length equals 14 residues. Trimming at V came to 6 bases and at J to 2 bases, leaving 3 bases not matched to a gene. The germline gives CDR1 SGHRS, CDR2 YFSETQ. DNA of the CDR3: TGCGCCAGCACACTAGCGGGGTACACAGATACGCAGTATTTT. It translates to CASTLAGYTDTQYF.

This chain joins TRBV7-3 and TRBJ2-2; 7 nucleotides agree with TRBD2. The length of the CDR3 is 16 residues. Germline CDR1 SGHTA, CDR2 FQGTGA. V trimming: 5 bases; J trimming: 6 bases; junction bases outside the gene matches: 12. The CDR3 DNA follows: TGTGCCAGCAGCATTAACTCTCGGGGGGTGTCCGGGGAGCTGTTTTTT. Protein: CASSINSRGVSGELFF.

The chain links TRBV14 to TRBJ2-7; D gene unclear. Germline values: CDR1 SGHDN, CDR2 FVKESK. The CDR3 extends over 15 amino acids. V lost 2 bases and J 0 bases, leaving 11 bases between the germline ends. The CDR3, as DNA: TGTGCCAGCAGCCAAAGATCAGGTGTCTCCTACGAGCAGTACTTC. This sequence encodes CASSQRSGVSYEQYF.

This chain uses TRBV30 with TRBJ2-7, with a possible D match to TRBD2 (5 bases). The CDR3 consists of 16 residues. The V end was cut by 1 base, the J end by 2 bases, with 18 bases between. In germline, CDR1 is GTSNPN, CDR2 SVGIG (reference sequence). The DNA of the CDR3 is TGTGCCTGGAGTGCAATCCCGGGGTGGATGGCCTACGAGCAGTACTTC. It is translated as CAWSAIPGWMAYEQYF.

This sequence joins TRBV10-3 and TRBJ1-1, with TRBD1 identical over 7 bases. J was trimmed by 1 base and V by 4 bases; bases with no gene match: 6. Germline-derived CDR1 and CDR2 are ENHRY and SYGVKD. This CDR3 spans 15 amino acids. The CDR3, as DNA: TGTGCCATCAGTGCAGGGAGACAGGGGAACACTGAAGCTTTCTTT. Its translation is CAISAGRQGNTEAFF.

The rearrangement uses TRBV6-6 and TRBJ1-2, with a weak D call TRBD1 (5 bases). The CDR3 is 14 amino acids. Germline CDR1 reads MNHNY; CDR2 reads SVGAGI (reference sequence). The germline V and J ends were trimmed by 0 bases and 5 bases, with 10 bases remaining between them. The CDR3 DNA reads as TGTGCCAGCAGTTACTCGGGGCGAGGATATGGCTACACCTTC. Translated, it gives CASSYSGRGYGYTF.

The chain links TRBV10-3 to TRBJ1-2, with 9 bases that match TRBD1. Germline lookup yields CDR1 ENHRY and CDR2 SYGVKD. V trimming: 10 bases; J trimming: 0 bases; junction bases outside the gene matches: 12. The CDR3 has 16 amino acids. The CDR3 bases are TGTGCCACTATTGGGGGACAGGGTTTGTCTAACTATGGCTACACCTTC. It translates to CATIGGQGLSNYGYTF.

The count of this clone is one. The V and J genes are TRBV11-3 and TRBJ2-2; perhaps TRBD2 as D (5 bases). V gave up 3 bases and J gave up 6 bases, with 8 bases separating them. Germline V gene data show CDR1 as SGHNT and CDR2 as YENEEA. The CDR3 length is 13 residues. The CDR3 region has the DNA TGTGCCAGCAGCTTCTCGGGATCCGGGGAGCTGTTTTTT. Its protein is CASSFSGSGELFF.